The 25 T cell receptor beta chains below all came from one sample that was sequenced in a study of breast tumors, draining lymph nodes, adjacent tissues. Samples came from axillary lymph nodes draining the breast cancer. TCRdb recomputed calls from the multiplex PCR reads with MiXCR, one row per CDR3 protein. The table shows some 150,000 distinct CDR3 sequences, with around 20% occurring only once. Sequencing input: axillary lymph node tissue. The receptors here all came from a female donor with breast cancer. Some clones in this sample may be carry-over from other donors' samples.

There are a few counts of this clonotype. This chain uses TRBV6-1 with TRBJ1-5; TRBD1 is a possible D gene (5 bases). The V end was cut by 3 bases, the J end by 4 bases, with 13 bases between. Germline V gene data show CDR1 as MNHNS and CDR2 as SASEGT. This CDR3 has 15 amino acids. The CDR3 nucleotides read TGTGCCAGCAGTGAGGGGGGGACTGTTAATCAGCCCCAGCATTTT. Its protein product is CASSEGGTVNQPQHF.

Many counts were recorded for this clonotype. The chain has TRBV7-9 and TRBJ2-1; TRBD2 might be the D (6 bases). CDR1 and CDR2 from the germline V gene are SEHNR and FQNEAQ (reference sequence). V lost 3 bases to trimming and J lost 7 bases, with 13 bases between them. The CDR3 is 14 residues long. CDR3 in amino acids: CASSFPLEGNEQFF. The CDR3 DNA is TGTGCCAGCAGCTTCCCTCTGGAGGGTAATGAGCAGTTCTTC. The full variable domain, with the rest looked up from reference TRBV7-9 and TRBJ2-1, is DTGVSQNPRHKITKRGQNVTFRCDPISEHNRLYWYRQTLGQGPEFLTYFQNEAQLEKSRLLSDRFSAERPKGSFSTLEIQRTEQGDSAMYLCASSFPLEGNEQFFGPGTRLTVL.

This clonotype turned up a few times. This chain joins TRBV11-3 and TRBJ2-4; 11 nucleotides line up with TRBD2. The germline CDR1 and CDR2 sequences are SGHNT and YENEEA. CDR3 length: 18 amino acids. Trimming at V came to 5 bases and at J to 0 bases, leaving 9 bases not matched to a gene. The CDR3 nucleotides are TGTGCCAGCAGCCAGGGACTAGCGGTGGCACTAGCCAAAAACATTCAGTACTTC. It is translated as CASSQGLAVALAKNIQYF. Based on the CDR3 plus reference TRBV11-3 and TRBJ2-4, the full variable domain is EAGVVQSPRYKIIEKKQPVAFWCNPISGHNTLYWYLQNLGQGPELLIRYENEEAVDDSQLPKDRFSAERLKGVDSTLKIQPAELGDSAVYLCASSQGLAVALAKNIQYFGAGTRLSVL.

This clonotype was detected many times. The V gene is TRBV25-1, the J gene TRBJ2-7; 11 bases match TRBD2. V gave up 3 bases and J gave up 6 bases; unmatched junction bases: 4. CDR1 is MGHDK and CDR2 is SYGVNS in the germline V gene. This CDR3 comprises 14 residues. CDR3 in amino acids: CASSDSGRAFEQYF. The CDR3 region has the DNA TGTGCCAGCAGTGATAGCGGGAGGGCCTTCGAGCAGTACTTC.

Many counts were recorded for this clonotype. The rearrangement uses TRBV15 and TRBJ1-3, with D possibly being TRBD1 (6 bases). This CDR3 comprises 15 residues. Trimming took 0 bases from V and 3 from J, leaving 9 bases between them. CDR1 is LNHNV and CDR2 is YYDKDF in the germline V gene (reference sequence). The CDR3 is CATSRESGVGNTIYF. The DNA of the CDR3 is TGTGCCACCAGCAGAGAGTCAGGGGTTGGAAACACCATATATTTT.

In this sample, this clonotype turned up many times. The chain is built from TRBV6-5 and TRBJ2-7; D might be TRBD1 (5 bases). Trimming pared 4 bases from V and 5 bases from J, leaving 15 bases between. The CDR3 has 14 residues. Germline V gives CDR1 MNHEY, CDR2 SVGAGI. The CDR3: CASSSQAGWNEQYF. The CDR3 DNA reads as TGTGCCAGCAGTTCTCAGGCAGGGTGGAACGAGCAGTACTTC.

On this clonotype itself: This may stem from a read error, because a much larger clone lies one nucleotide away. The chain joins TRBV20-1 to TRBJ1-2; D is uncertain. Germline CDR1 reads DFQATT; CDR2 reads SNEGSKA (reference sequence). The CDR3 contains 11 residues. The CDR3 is CSVRDRRGYTF. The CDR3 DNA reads TGCAGTGTTAGAGATCGGCGCGGCTACACCTTC.

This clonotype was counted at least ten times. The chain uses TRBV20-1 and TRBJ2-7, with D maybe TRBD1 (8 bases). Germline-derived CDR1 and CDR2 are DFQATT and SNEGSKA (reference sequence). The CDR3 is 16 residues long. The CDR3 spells CSPQGGAGPGGYEQYF. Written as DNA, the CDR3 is TGCAGCCCACAGGGGGGAGCGGGACCCGGAGGCTACGAGCAGTACTTC.

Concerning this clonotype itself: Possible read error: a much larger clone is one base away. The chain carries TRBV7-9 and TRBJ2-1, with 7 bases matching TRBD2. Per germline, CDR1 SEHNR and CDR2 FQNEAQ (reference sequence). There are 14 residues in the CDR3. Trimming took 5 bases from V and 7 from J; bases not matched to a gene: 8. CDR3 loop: CASSRPTSENEQFF. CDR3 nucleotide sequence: TGTGCCAGCAGCCGCCCCACTAGCGAGAATGAGCAGTTCTTC.

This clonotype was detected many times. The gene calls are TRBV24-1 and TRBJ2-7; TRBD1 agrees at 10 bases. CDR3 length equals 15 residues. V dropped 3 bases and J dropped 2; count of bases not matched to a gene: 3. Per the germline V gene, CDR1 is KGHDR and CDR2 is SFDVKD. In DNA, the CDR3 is TGTGCCACCAGTGATGCGGGACAGGGGACCTACGAGCAGTACTTC. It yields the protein CATSDAGQGTYEQYF.

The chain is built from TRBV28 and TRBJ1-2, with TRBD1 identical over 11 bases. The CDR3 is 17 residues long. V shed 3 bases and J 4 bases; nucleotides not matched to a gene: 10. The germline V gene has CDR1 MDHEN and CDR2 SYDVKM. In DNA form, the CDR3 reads TGTGCCAGCAGTTTCCTAACTGGGACAGGGGGGACCTATGGCTACACCTTC. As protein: CASSFLTGTGGTYGYTF.

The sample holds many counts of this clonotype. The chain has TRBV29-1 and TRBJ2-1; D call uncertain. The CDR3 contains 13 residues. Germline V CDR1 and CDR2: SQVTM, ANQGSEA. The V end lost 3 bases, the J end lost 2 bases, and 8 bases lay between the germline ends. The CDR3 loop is CSVDYRTYNEQFF. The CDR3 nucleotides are TGCAGCGTTGATTACCGCACCTACAATGAGCAGTTCTTC.

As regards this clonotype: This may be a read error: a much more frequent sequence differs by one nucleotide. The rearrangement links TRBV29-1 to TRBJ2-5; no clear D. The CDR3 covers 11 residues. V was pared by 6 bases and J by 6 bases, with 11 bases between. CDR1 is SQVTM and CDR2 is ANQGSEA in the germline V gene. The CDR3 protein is CSVELRKTQYF. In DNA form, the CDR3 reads TGCAGCGTGGAGCTTCGGAAGACCCAGTACTTC.

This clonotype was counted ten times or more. The CDR3 nucleotides are TGCGCCAGCAGCTTCGGACCGAGGGAGACCCAGTACTTC. Amino acid sequence: CASSFGPRETQYF. V usage is TRBV5-1 and J usage is TRBJ2-5, with D unclear. Germline V CDR1 and CDR2: SGHRS, YFSETQ. The V gene lost 2 bases and the J gene lost 5 bases, with 10 bases spanning the gap. The CDR3 has 13 amino acids.

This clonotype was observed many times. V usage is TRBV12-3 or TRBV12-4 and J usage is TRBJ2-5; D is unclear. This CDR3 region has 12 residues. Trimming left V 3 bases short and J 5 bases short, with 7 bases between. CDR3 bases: TGTGCCAGCAGTTTTGGATCGGAGACCCAGTACTTC. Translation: CASSFGSETQYF.

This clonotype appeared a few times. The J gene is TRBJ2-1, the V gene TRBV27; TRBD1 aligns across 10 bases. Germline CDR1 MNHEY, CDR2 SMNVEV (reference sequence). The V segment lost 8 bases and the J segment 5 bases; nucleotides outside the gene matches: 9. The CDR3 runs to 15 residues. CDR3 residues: CASADGTGADNEQFF. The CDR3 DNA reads TGTGCCAGCGCCGATGGGACAGGGGCGGACAATGAGCAGTTCTTC.

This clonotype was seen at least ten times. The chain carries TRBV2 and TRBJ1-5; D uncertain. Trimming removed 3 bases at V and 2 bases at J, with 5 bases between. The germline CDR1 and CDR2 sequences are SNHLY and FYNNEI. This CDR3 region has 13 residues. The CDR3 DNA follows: TGTGCCAGCAGTGACAGCCGCAATCAGCCCCAGCATTTT. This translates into CASSDSRNQPQHF.

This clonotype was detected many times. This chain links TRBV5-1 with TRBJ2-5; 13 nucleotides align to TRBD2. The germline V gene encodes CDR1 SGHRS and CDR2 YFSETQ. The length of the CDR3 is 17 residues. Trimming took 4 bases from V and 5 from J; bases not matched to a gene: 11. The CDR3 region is CASSVGTATSGRETQYF. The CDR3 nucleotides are TGCGCCAGCAGCGTAGGGACGGCGACTAGCGGGAGGGAGACCCAGTACTTC.

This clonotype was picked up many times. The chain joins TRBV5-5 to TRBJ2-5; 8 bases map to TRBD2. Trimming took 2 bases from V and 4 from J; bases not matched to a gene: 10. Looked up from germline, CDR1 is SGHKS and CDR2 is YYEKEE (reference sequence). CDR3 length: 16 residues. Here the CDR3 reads CASSFSGTRVGETQYF. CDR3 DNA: TGTGCCAGCAGCTTTTCCGGGACTAGGGTCGGAGAGACCCAGTACTTC.

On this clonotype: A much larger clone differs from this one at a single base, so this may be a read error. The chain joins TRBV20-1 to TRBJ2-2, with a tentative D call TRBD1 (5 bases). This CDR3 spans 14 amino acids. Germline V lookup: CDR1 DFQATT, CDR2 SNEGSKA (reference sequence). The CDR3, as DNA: TGCGGTGCTAGAGATCAGGGCAGGTCCGGGGAGCTGTTTTTT. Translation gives CGARDQGRSGELFF.

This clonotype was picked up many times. CDR3 sequence reads: CATSEISSGSTGELFF. Written as DNA, the CDR3 is TGTGCCACCAGTGAGATTTCGAGTGGGAGTACCGGGGAGCTGTTTTTT. J is TRBJ2-2 and V is TRBV24-1; a weak D match, TRBD2 (5 bases). V was trimmed by 4 bases and J by 5 bases, leaving 16 bases between them. CDR3 length equals 16 residues. From germline, CDR1 is KGHDR and CDR2 SFDVKD.

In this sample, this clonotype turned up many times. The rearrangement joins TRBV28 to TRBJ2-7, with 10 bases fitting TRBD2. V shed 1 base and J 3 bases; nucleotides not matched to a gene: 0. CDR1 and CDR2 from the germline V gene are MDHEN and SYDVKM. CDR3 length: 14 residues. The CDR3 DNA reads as TGTGCCAGCAGTTTATTAGCGGGGGGCTACGAGCAGTACTTC. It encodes CASSLLAGGYEQYF.

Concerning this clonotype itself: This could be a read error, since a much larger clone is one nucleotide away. CDR3 in amino acids: CASSWTDDSEQFF. The CDR3 bases are TGTGCCAGCAGCTGGACAGACGACAGTGAGCAGTTCTTC. The rearrangement joins TRBV5-4 to TRBJ2-1; maybe TRBD1 (6 bases). Germline-derived CDR1 and CDR2 are SGHNT and YYREEE (reference sequence). There are 13 residues in the CDR3. The V end lost 3 bases, the J end lost 9 bases, and 13 bases lay between the germline ends.

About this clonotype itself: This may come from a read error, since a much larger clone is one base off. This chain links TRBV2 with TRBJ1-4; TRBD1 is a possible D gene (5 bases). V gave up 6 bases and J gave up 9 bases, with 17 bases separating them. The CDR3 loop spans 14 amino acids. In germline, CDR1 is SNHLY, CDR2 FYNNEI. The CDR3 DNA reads TGTGCCAGCAGCGGAGGGGCGGTCGGCAAAAAACTGTTTTTT. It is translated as CASSGGAVGKKLFF.

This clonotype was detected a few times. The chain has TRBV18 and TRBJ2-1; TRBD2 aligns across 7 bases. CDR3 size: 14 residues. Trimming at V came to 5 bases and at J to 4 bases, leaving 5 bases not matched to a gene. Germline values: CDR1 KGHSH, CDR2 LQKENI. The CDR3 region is CASSGLVGYNEQFF. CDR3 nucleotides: TGTGCCAGCTCAGGACTAGTTGGGTACAATGAGCAGTTCTTC. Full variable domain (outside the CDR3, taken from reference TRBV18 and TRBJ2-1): NAGVMQNPRHLVRRRGQEARLRCSPMKGHSHVYWYRQLPEEGLKFMVYLQKENIIDESGMPKERFSAEFPKEGPSILRIQQVVRGDSAAYFCASSGLVGYNEQFFGPGTRLTVL.